One and the same sample provided the 27 T cell receptor gamma chains below, sequenced in a study of Vδ1+ human thymocytes. General study points: In the thymus, TRG and TRD repertoires looked highly polyclonal with Gaussian CDR3 lengths.

These receptors' antigens are unknown. RNA was extracted from the cells and then reverse transcribed. Pooled V-gene forward primers with one constant-region reverse primer generated the CDR3 amplicons by multiplex PCR. TCRdb made new clone calls on the multiplex PCR reads using CATT. The table has 8,500 to 13,000 gamma-chain clones, over 40% seen once; the top ten hold 2%. The specimen was Vdelta1+ gamma-delta thymocytes from the thymus. Subset defined: FACS-sorted CD3+ TCRalphabeta- TCRVdelta1+ TCRVdelta2- thymocytes. These receptors came from a boy younger than two who had congenital heart surgery.

This clone was recorded a few times. The chain has TRGV3 and TRGJ1 or TRGJ2. The V and J ends lost 0 bases and 12 bases, in that order; junction bases with no gene match: 14. There are 14 residues in the CDR3. The V gene's germline CDR1 is VTNTFY and CDR2 YDVSTARD (reference sequence). The CDR3 here is CATWDRLVRYLKLF. CDR3 nucleotides: TGTGCCACCTGGGACAGGCTGGTGCGTTATTTGAAACTCTTT.

The V gene lacks a call, and TRGJ1 or TRGJ2 is the J gene. The CDR3 has 16 residues. The CDR3 bases are TGTGCCACCTGGGATCAGCTGGGGACGAATTATTATAAGAAACTCTTT. Protein: CATWDQLGTNYYKKLF.

The chain employs TRGV8 and TRGJ1 or TRGJ2. Because TCRdb records no J gene, it was assigned here through a match of the DNA to germline. The CDR3 has 13 residues. V shed 1 base, J shed 3 bases, and the junction held 3 bases outside the gene matches. Germline assignment: CDR1 VENAVY and CDR2 YDSYNSRV. CDR3 loop: CATWDSAYYKKLF. DNA of the CDR3: TGTGCCACCTGGGATAGCGCTTATTATAAGAAACTCTTT.

The chain uses TRGV9 and TRGJ1 or TRGJ2. The germline CDR1 and CDR2 sequences are GITISATS and ISYDGTV (reference sequence). Trimming took 2 bases from V and 4 from J; bases not matched to a gene: 8. The CDR3 contains 14 residues. In nucleotides, the CDR3 is TGTGCCTTGTGGGAGGGCGGAAGGTATTATAAGAAACTCTTT. It specifies CALWEGGRYYKKLF.

The chain recombines TRGV4 with TRGJ1 or TRGJ2. TCRdb lists no J gene, so it was determined here by aligning the DNA to germline. V shed 5 bases and J 2 bases; nucleotides not matched to a gene: 9. Germline V gene sequence: CDR1 EGSTGY, CDR2 YDSYTSSV. The CDR3 extends over 14 amino acids. The CDR3 loop reads CATWAGRYYYKKLF. CDR3 nucleotides: TGTGCCACCTGGGCGGGCAGGTATTATTATAAGAAACTCTTT.

This clone was seen only once. The junction shows a germline mismatch at one end, possibly a read error. This rearrangement joins TRGV3 to TRGJ1 or TRGJ2. The J gene, left out of TCRdb, was set here by checking the DNA against germline. The V gene's germline CDR1 is VTNTFY and CDR2 YDVSTARD (reference sequence). This CDR3 is 12 amino acids long. CDR3 sequence reads: CAIWDRLREKLF. In DNA, the CDR3 is TGTGCCATCTGGGACAGGCTGAGAGAGAAACTCTTT.

The J gene is TRGJ1 or TRGJ2, the V gene TRGV3. Unmatched junction bases numbered 12, after V lost 0 bases and J lost 4 bases. Germline V lookup: CDR1 VTNTFY, CDR2 YDVSTARD (reference sequence). CDR3 size: 16 residues. The CDR3 DNA follows: TGTGCCACCTGGGACAGGCCCAAAGGGAGGTATTATAAGAAACTCTTT. Translation gives CATWDRPKGRYYKKLF.

This chain uses TRGV9 with TRGJ1 or TRGJ2. The J gene is absent in TCRdb and was assigned here via DNA matching to germline. Germline V gives CDR1 GITISATS, CDR2 ISYDGTV (reference sequence). V shed 2 bases and J 8 bases; nucleotides not matched to a gene: 6. The CDR3 runs 12 residues. The chain's CDR3 is CALWEGLNKKLF. In nucleotides, the CDR3 is TGTGCCTTGTGGGAGGGATTGAATAAGAAACTCTTT.

This clone has a handful of counts. The chain recombines TRGV5 with TRGJ1 or TRGJ2. The V gene's germline CDR1 is VINAFY and CDR2 YDVSNSKD. Unmatched junction bases numbered 5, after V lost 3 bases and J lost 3 bases. The CDR3 runs 13 residues. The CDR3 DNA is TGTGCCACCTGGGACGGGCCTTATTATAAGAAACTCTTT. It yields the protein CATWDGPYYKKLF.

For this clone: The junction does not match germline at one end; this may be a read error. The same CDR3 arises from other DNA sequences in this sample as well. The chain joins TRGV9 to TRGJ1 or TRGJ2. This CDR3 region has 12 residues. The germline gives CDR1 GITISATS, CDR2 ISYDGTV (reference sequence). The CDR3 DNA sequence: TGTGCCTTGTGGGAGGTGCAGGATAAAAAACTCTTT. It is translated as CALWEVQDKKLF.

V usage is TRGV2 and J usage is TRGJP2. The junction had 2 bases not matched to a gene; V was cut back by 5 bases and J by 2 bases. This CDR3 is 13 amino acids long. Germline lookup yields CDR1 EGSNGY and CDR2 YDSYNSKV. The CDR3 sequence: CATWASSDWIKTF. The CDR3 nucleotides read TGTGCCACCTGGGCGAGTAGTGATTGGATCAAGACGTTT.

This rearrangement joins TRGV9 to TRGJ1 or TRGJ2. TCRdb leaves out the J gene; it was filled in here by matching the DNA to germline. CDR3 length equals 17 residues. CDR1 and CDR2 from the germline V gene are GITISATS and ISYDGTV (reference sequence). V dropped 2 bases and J dropped 12; count of bases not matched to a gene: 25. CDR3 in DNA: TGTGCCTTGTGGGAGGCGCCGGCTCCAATGAAGAAATTCAGGAAACTCTTT. This gives the protein CALWEAPAPMKKFRKLF.

V and J are TRGV9 and TRGJP1. The CDR3 loop spans 14 amino acids. Germline CDR1 reads GITISATS; CDR2 reads ISYDGTV (reference sequence). With V trimmed by 1 base and J by 5 bases, 4 bases remained unmatched. DNA of the CDR3: TGTGCCTTGTGGGAGGTAGGGACTGGTTGGTTCAAGATATTT. Translated: CALWEVGTGWFKIF.

V usage is TRGV5 and J usage is TRGJ1 or TRGJ2. The J gene is absent in TCRdb and was assigned here via DNA matching to germline. Germline CDR1 reads VINAFY; CDR2 reads YDVSNSKD. V was clipped by 1 base and J by 2 bases; unmatched bases: 8. This CDR3 is 15 amino acids long. The CDR3 reads CATWDRTIDYYKKLF. The CDR3 region has the DNA TGTGCCACCTGGGACAGAACGATCGATTATTATAAGAAACTCTTT.

This chain joins TRGV3 and TRGJ1 or TRGJ2. In the absence of a J gene in TCRdb, the DNA was matched to germline to assign it here. This CDR3 has 16 amino acids. Germline CDR1 is VTNTFY and CDR2 is YDVSTARD (reference sequence). J gave up 4 bases and V 0 bases, and 12 bases lay outside the gene matches. CDR3 sequence: CATWDRPPQFYYKKLF. The CDR3 nucleotides read TGTGCCACCTGGGACAGGCCTCCGCAATTCTATTATAAGAAACTCTTT.

This sequence joins TRGV9 and TRGJ1 or TRGJ2. The CDR3 spans 14 residues. CDR1 is GITISATS and CDR2 is ISYDGTV in the germline V gene (reference sequence). Germline trimming cut 0 bases from V and 7 bases from J; bases unmatched to any gene: 9. Here the CDR3 reads CALWEVYSKYKKLF. Written as DNA, the CDR3 is TGTGCCTTGTGGGAGGTGTATTCGAAGTATAAGAAACTCTTT.

The rearrangement joins TRGV3 to TRGJ1 or TRGJ2. Assignment of the J gene here rests on matching the DNA to germline, because TCRdb gives none. After removal of 3 bases from V and 8 bases from J, the junction contained 4 bases not matched to a gene. The CDR3 spans 11 residues. Germline-derived CDR1 and CDR2 are VTNTFY and YDVSTARD (reference sequence). Here the CDR3 DNA reads TGTGCCACCTGGGACTGCGATAAGAAACTCTTT. Its protein product is CATWDCDKKLF.

This clone was counted between two and nine times. The J gene is TRGJ1 or TRGJ2, the V gene TRGV5. There are 10 residues in the CDR3. V trimming: 6 bases; J trimming: 8 bases; junction bases outside the gene matches: 4. CDR1 is VINAFY, CDR2 YDVSNSKD, per germline. CDR3 nucleotides: TGTGCCACCTGGCGAAATAAGAAACTCTTT. Its protein product is CATWRNKKLF.

Of note for this clone: Other DNA sequences in the same sample also yield this CDR3. This sequence joins TRGV9 and TRGJ1 or TRGJ2. V shed 3 bases and J 3 bases; nucleotides not matched to a gene: 8. Germline CDR1 is GITISATS and CDR2 is ISYDGTV (reference sequence). The CDR3 is 14 residues long. Here the CDR3 reads CALWEPRGYYKKLF. The CDR3 nucleotides are TGTGCCTTGTGGGAGCCCCGAGGTTATTATAAGAAACTCTTT.

V is TRGV8 and J is TRGJ1 or TRGJ2. CDR1 is VENAVY, CDR2 YDSYNSRV, per germline. J was trimmed by 7 bases and V by 4 bases; bases with no gene match: 4. CDR3 length: 11 amino acids. The CDR3 DNA reads as TGTGCCACCTGGGAACCCTATAAGAAACTCTTT. Its protein product is CATWEPYKKLF.

The V and J genes are TRGV9 and TRGJ1 or TRGJ2. The J gene, absent from TCRdb, was called here by matching the DNA to germline. Germline V gives CDR1 GITISATS, CDR2 ISYDGTV (reference sequence). The CDR3 is made up of 13 amino acids. J lost 9 bases, V lost 3 bases, and 11 bases had no gene match. CDR3 sequence: CALWETSHTKKLF. As DNA, the CDR3 is TGTGCCTTGTGGGAGACCTCCCATACTAAGAAACTCTTT.

No V gene call was produced; the J gene was TRGJ1 or TRGJ2. CDR3 length equals 12 residues. CDR3 coding DNA: TGTGCCACCTGGGACACTCATTATAAGAAACTCTTT. It encodes CATWDTHYKKLF.

In regard to this clone: The limits of the CDR3 on the DNA are not certain, so only TCRdb's listed CDR3 is given. The V gene is given as TRGV9, and no J gene call is available. The CDR3 spans 30 amino acids, including both terminal residues. Germline V lookup: CDR1 GITISATS, CDR2 ISYDGTV (reference sequence). CDR3 loop: CALWEPPEEPTLAVEQHLLSQVSIGRIQHF.

This clone occurred a few times. This chain uses TRGV9 with TRGJ1 or TRGJ2. CDR1 and CDR2 (germline): GITISATS, ISYDGTV (reference sequence). This CDR3 is built from 13 residues. V lost 4 bases to trimming and J lost 3 bases; unmatched junction nucleotides: 6. The CDR3 loop is CALWDETYYKKLF. Written as DNA, the CDR3 is TGTGCCTTGTGGGACGAAACTTATTATAAGAAACTCTTT.

This chain joins TRGV4 and TRGJP2. The J gene is absent in TCRdb and was assigned here via DNA matching to germline. V lost 3 bases, J lost 4 bases, and 8 bases stayed unmatched. CDR1 EGSTGY and CDR2 YDSYTSSV come from the germline V gene. This CDR3 spans 15 amino acids. The CDR3, as DNA: TGTGCCACCTGGGATATTTCACCTAGTGATTGGATCAAGACGTTT. Amino acids: CATWDISPSDWIKTF.

J is TRGJ1 or TRGJ2 and V is TRGV8. Here the J gene came from matching the DNA to germline, since TCRdb omits it. J gave up 3 bases and V 5 bases, and 19 bases lay outside the gene matches. The germline V gene encodes CDR1 VENAVY and CDR2 YDSYNSRV. This CDR3 comprises 17 residues. The CDR3 sequence is CATWGPIRSRGYYKKLF. The CDR3 bases are TGTGCCACCTGGGGCCCAATCCGATCCCGGGGTTATTATAAGAAACTCTTT.

This clone was counted a few times. The genes are TRGV9 and TRGJ1 or TRGJ2. V lost 3 bases, J lost 3 bases, and 5 bases stayed unmatched. The CDR3 is 13 amino acids. Germline V gene data show CDR1 as GITISATS and CDR2 as ISYDGTV (reference sequence). The DNA of the CDR3 is TGTGCCTTGTGGGAGACCGCTTATTATAAGAAACTCTTT. It is translated as CALWETAYYKKLF.